This T cell receptor (beta chain) is from a study of T cells after yellow fever vaccination. Study-level findings and limits: Within FACS-sorted repertoires, abundant clonotypes contaminating from the bulk population could be present. The secondary response was weaker, and its peak arrived faster, on day 5 versus 15. Post-booster reappearance was seen for most primary-vaccination clones (96% CD4, 75% to 90% CD8).

Synthesis of TCR cDNA relied on 5'RACE template switching, which attached a universal primer site and UMIs. TCRdb reanalysed the 5' RACE reads using MiXCR and keeps one entry per CDR3 protein. The data show a few hundred thousand distinct CDR3 sequences, approximately 13% seen once. V shed 1 base and J 3 bases; nucleotides not matched to a gene: 6. The CDR3 consists of 15 residues. The germline V gene has CDR1 SGHAT and CDR2 FQNNGV. The table lists this clonotype with a few counts. What it recognizes is unknown. The source of this sequence is a man younger than 40 who received the YFV17D yellow fever vaccine. The chain links TRBV11-2 to TRBJ2-7; 7 nucleotides align to TRBD2. The sequencing used CD4+ T cells sorted from PBMCs, collected 45 days after the yellow fever booster vaccination. The CDR3 here is CASSLVASGGYEQYF. CDR3 DNA: TGTGCCAGCAGCTTAGTAGCCTCGGGAGGCTACGAGCAGTACTTC.